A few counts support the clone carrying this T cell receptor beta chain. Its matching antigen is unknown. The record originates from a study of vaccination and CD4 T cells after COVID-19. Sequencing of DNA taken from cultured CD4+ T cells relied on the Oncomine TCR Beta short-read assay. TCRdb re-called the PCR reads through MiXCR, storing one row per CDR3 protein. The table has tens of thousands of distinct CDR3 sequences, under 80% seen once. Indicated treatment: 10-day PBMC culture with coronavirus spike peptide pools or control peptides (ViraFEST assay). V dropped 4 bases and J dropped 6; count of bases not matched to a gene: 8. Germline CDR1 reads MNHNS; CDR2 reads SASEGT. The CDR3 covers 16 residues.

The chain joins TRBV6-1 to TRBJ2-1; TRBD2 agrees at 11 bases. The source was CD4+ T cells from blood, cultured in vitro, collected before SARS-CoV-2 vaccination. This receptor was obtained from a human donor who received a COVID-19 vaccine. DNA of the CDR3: TGTGCCAGCAGTGGACTAGCGGGGAATTGGATCAATGAGCAGTTCTTC. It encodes CASSGLAGNWINEQFF.